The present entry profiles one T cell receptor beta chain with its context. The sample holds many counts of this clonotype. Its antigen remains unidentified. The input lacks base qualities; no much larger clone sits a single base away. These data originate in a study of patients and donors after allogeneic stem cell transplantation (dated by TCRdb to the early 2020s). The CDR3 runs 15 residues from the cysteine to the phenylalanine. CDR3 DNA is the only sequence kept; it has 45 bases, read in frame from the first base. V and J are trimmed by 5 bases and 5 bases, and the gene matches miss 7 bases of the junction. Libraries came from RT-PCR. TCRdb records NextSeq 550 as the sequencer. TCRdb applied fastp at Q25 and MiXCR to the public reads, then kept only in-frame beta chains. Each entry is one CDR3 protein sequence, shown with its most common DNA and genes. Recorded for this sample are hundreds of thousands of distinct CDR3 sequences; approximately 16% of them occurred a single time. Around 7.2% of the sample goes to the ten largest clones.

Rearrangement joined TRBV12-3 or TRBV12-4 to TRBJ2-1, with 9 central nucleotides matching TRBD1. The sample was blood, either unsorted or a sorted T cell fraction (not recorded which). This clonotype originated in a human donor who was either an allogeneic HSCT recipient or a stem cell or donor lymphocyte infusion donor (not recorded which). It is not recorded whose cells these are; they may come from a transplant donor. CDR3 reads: CASSPRTGVNNEQFF. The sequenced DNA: TGTGCCAGCAGTCCCCGGACAGGGGTGAACAATGAGCAGTTCTTC.